The TCR beta chain under discussion was sequenced for a study of T cell repertoires in ileal Crohn's disease. Across the study: Surgery for a complication: stricturing in approximately 60%, penetrating in roughly 39%. The M0 sample came from the inflamed ileal portion of the resected specimen. Whole-study results and caveats: High-frequency clones were more common in sorted CD8 than CD4 cells. Compared with non-smokers, active smokers at surgery showed more clonal expansions.

Time point here: inflamed ileum from the surgical specimen. To note about this clone: Its antigen is undetermined.

The V and J ends lost 4 bases and 0 bases, in that order; junction bases with no gene match: 4. Germline CDR1 and CDR2: SGHDT and YYEEEE. The CDR3 is 16 amino acids. Clones were read by immunoSEQ multiplex PCR, and TCRdb kept only the in-frame ones, dropping some. The data contain thousands of clones, around 79% of them seen just once; the ten biggest clones take up 6.5%. This TCR derives from an adult with Crohn's disease. The rearrangement links TRBV5-6 to TRBJ2-1; TRBD2 agrees at 10 bases. Sequenced: ileal tissue. CDR3 loop: CASSLLAGSSYNEQFF. The CDR3 DNA reads as TGTGCCAGCAGCCTACTAGCGGGGAGCTCCTACAATGAGCAGTTCTTC.